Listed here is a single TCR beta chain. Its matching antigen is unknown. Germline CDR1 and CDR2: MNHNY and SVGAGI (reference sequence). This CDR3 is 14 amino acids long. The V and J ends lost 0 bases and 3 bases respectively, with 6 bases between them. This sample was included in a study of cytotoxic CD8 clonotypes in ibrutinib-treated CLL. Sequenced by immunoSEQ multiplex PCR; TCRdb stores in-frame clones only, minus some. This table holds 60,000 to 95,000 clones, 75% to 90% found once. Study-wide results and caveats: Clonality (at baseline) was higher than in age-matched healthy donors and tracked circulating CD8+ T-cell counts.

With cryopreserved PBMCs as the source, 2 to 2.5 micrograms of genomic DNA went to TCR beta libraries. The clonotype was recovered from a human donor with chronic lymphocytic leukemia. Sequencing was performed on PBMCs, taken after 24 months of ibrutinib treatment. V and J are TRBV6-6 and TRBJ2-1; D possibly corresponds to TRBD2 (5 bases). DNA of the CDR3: TGTGCCAGCAGTTACTCCACTAGCTACAATGAGCAGTTCTTC. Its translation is CASSYSTSYNEQFF.